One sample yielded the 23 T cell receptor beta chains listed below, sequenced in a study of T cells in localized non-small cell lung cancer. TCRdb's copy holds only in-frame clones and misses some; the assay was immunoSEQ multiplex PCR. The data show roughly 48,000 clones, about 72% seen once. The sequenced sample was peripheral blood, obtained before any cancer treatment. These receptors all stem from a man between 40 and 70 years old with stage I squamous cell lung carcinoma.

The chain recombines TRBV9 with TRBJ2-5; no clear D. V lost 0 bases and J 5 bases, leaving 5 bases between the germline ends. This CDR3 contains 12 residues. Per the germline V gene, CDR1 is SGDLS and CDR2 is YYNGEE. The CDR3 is CASSVGTETQYF. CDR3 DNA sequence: TGTGCCAGCAGCGTAGGAACGGAGACCCAGTACTTC.

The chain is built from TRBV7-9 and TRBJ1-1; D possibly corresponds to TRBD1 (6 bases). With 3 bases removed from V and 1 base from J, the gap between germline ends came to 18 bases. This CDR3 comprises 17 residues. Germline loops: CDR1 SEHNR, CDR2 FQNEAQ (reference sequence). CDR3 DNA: TGTGCCAGCAGCTTGGGGGCACAGGCCCGCTCGAACACTGAAGCTTTCTTT. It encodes CASSLGAQARSNTEAFF.

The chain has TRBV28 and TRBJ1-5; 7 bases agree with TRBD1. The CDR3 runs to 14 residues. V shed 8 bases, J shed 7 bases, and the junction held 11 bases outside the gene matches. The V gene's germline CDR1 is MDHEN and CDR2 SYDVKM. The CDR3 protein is CASGSGGRGQPQHF. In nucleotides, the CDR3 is TGTGCCAGCGGCTCAGGGGGAAGGGGCCAGCCCCAGCATTTT.

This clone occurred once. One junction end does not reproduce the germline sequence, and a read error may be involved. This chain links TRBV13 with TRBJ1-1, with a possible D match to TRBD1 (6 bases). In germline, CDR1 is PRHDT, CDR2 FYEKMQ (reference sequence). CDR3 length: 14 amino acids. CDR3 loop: CASSPNSTPRGRLF. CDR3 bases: TGTGCCAGCAGCCCTAATTCGACCCCCAGGGGACGCCTTTTT. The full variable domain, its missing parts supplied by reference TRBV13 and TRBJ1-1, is AAGVIQSPRHLIKEKRETATLKCYPIPRHDTVYWYQQGPGQDPQFLISFYEKMQSDKGSIPDRFSAQQFSDYHSELNMSSLELGDSALYFCASSPNSTPRGRLFGQGTRLTVV.

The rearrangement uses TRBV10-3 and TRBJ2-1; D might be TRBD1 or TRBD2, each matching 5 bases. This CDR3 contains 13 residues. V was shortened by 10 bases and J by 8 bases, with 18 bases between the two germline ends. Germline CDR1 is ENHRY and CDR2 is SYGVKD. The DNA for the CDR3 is TGTGCCACCTCGGGGCTTAGCAGCTATGAGCAGTTCTTC. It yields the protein CATSGLSSYEQFF.

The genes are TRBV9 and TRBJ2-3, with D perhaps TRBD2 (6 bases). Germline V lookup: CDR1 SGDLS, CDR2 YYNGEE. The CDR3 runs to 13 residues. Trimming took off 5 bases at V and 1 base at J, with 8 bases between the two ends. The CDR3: CASSRRGTDTQYF. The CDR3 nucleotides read TGTGCCAGCAGTAGGAGGGGCACAGATACGCAGTATTTT.

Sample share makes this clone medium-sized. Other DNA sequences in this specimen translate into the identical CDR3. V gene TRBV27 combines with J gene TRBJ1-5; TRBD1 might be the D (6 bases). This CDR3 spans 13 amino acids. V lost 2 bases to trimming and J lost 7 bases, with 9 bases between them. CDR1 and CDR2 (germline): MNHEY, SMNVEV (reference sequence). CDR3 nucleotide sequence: TGTGCCAGCAGTTTACAGGGGCGACAGCCCCAGCATTTT. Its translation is CASSLQGRQPQHF.

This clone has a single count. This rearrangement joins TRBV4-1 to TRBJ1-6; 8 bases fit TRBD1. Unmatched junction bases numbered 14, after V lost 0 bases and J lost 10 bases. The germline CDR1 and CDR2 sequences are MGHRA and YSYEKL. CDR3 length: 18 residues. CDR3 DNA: TGCGCCAGCAGCCAAGATCGGGGGTCAGGACAGGGCCCATCACCCCTCCACTTT. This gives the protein CASSQDRGSGQGPSPLHF.

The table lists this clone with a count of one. The DNA of the CDR3 is TGCGCCAGCAGCCAAGATGGATCACAAAATCAGCCCCAGCATTTT. It translates to CASSQDGSQNQPQHF. The rearrangement links TRBV4-1 to TRBJ1-5; D unclear. The CDR3 sequence is 15 residues long. Germline V gene sequence: CDR1 MGHRA, CDR2 YSYEKL. V lost 0 bases and J 4 bases, leaving 10 bases between the germline ends.

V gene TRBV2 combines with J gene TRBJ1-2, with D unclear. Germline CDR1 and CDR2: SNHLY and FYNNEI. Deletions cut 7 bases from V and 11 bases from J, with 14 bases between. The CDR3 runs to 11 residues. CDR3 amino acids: CASTYGDWYTF. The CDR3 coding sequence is TGTGCCAGCACGTACGGCGACTGGTACACCTTC.

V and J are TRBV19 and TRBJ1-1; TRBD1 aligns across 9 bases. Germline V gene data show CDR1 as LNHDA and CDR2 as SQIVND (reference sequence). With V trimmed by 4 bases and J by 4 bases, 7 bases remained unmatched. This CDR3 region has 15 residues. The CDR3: CASSTPTGGVTEAFF. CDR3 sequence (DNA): TGTGCCAGTAGTACCCCCACAGGGGGCGTCACTGAAGCTTTCTTT.

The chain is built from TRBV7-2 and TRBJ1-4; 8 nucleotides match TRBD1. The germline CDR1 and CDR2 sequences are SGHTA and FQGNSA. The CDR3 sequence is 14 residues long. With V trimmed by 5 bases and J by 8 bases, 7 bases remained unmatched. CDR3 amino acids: CASSPRTGSEKLFF. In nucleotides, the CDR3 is TGTGCCAGCAGCCCTAGGACAGGGTCGGAAAAACTGTTTTTT.

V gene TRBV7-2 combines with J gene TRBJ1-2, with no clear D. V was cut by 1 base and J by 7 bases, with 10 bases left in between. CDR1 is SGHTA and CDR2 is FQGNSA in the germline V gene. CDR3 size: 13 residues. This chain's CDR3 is CASSLEYPPGYTF. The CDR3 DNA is TGTGCCAGCAGCTTAGAGTATCCGCCTGGCTACACCTTC.

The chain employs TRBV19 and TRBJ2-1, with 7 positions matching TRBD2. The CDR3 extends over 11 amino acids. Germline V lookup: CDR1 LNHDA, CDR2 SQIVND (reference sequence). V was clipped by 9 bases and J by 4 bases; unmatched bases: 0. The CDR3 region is CASGGYNEQFF. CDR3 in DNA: TGTGCCAGCGGGGGGTACAATGAGCAGTTCTTC.

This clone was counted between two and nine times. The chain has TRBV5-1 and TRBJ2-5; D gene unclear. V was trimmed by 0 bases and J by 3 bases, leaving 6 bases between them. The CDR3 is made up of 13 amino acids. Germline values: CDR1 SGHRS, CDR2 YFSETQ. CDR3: CASSLDNEETQYF. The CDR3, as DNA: TGCGCCAGCAGCTTGGACAACGAAGAGACCCAGTACTTC.

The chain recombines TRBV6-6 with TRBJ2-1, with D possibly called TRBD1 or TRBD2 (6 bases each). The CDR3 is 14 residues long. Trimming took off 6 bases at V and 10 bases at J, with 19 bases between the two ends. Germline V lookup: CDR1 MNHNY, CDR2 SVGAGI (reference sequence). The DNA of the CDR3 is TGTGCCAGCAGCAGGACGGGGGCTGTAGGGGAGCAGTTCTTC. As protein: CASSRTGAVGEQFF.

The CDR3 region has the DNA TGTGCCAGCTCACCGGGGCAGGGTTGGGGAGGGAACACTGAAGCTTTCTTT. Translation gives CASSPGQGWGGNTEAFF. The chain carries TRBV18 and TRBJ1-1, with TRBD1 as a possible D gene (5 bases). Germline V gives CDR1 KGHSH, CDR2 LQKENI. The V and J ends lost 3 bases and 1 base respectively, with 18 bases between them. The CDR3 loop spans 17 amino acids.

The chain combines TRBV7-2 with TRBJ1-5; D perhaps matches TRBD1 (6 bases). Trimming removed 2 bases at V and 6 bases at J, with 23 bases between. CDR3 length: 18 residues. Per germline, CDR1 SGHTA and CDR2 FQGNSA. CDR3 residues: CASSLNSGAQAVGQPQHF. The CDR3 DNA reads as TGTGCCAGCAGCTTAAATTCGGGGGCGCAGGCGGTAGGTCAGCCCCAGCATTTT.

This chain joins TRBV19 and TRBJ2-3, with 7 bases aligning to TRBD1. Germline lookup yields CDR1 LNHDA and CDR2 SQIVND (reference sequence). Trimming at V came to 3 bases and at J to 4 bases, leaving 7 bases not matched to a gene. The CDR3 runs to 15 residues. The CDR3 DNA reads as TGTGCCAGTAGTATTAACAAGGGGGCCGCAGATACGCAGTATTTT. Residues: CASSINKGAADTQYF.

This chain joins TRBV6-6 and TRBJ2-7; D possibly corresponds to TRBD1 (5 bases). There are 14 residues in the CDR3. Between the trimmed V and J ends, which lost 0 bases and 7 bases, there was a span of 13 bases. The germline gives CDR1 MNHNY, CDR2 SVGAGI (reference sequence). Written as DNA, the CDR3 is TGTGCCAGCAGTTACTCGTCGTCAGGGAAGGAGCAGTACTTC. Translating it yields CASSYSSSGKEQYF.

The CDR3 here is CASSRVSGDNEQFF. As DNA, the CDR3 is TGTGCCAGCAGCCGGGTTAGCGGGGATAATGAGCAGTTCTTC. The chain employs TRBV7-2 and TRBJ2-1; the match to TRBD2 covers 8 bases. With V trimmed by 5 bases and J by 7 bases, 7 bases remained unmatched. Germline V gives CDR1 SGHTA, CDR2 FQGNSA. CDR3 length equals 14 residues.

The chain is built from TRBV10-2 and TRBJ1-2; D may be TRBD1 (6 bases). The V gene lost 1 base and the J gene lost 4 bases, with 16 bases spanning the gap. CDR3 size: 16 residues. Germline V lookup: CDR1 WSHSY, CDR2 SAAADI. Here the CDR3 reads CASSELGGARSYGYTF. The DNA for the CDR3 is TGCGCCAGCAGTGAGTTGGGGGGGGCGCGGAGCTATGGCTACACCTTC.

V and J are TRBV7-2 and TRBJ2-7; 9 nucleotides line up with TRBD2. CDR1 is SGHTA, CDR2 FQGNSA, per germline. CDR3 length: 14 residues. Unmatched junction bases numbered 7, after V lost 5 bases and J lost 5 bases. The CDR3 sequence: CASSPGLANDEQYF. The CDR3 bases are TGTGCCAGCAGCCCAGGACTAGCGAACGACGAGCAGTACTTC.